Presented here are 27 T cell receptor beta chains from one specimen sequenced in a study of blood T cells in healthy people across ages. Next came a second PCR, run for about 7 to 12 cycles, which used a sample-barcoded 5' primer along with a J-beta primer mix. TCRdb used MiXCR to reprocess the 5' RACE reads, holding one entry per CDR3 protein. Among approximately 1,000,000 distinct CDR3 sequences listed, more than 30% were seen once. The sequencing input was blood. The source of these receptors is a man aged 18-30 years in good health.

In this sample, this clonotype turned up a few times. The chain has TRBV20-1 and TRBJ2-5, with 11 bases identical to TRBD2. The closer fit of TRBJ2-7 to the DNA end suggests the J call may be wrong. The germline CDR1 and CDR2 sequences are DFQATT and SNEGSKA (reference sequence). CDR3 length: 14 residues. CDR3 sequence: CSASFSGGDYEQYF. CDR3 nucleotide sequence: TGCAGTGCCTCATTTAGCGGGGGGGACTACGAGCAGTACTTC.

Here the CDR3 reads CASSEVGQVGGYTF. CDR3 DNA: TGTGCCAGCAGTGAAGTCGGCCAGGTGGGAGGCTACACCTTC. The chain has TRBV6-1 and TRBJ1-2, with D uncertain. CDR3 length equals 14 residues. Germline loops: CDR1 MNHNS, CDR2 SASEGT. V was trimmed by 1 base and J by 8 bases, leaving 14 bases between them.

The chain employs TRBV20-1 and TRBJ1-2; TRBD1 might be the D (5 bases). Trimming shortened V by 7 bases and J by 0 bases, and 6 bases separated the two germline ends. The CDR3 extends over 11 amino acids. The V gene's germline CDR1 is DFQATT and CDR2 SNEGSKA (reference sequence). The CDR3 sequence: CSVDTNYGYTF. The CDR3 DNA reads TGCAGTGTGGACACTAACTATGGCTACACCTTC.

This clonotype was seen just once. The V gene is TRBV4-1, the J gene TRBJ2-3; 9 nucleotides agree with TRBD2. Germline assignment: CDR1 MGHRA and CDR2 YSYEKL. The J segment lost 2 bases and the V segment lost 4 bases, leaving 13 bases of the junction unmatched. This CDR3 is built from 18 residues. CDR3 protein: CASSLKSSGTAFTDTQYF. DNA of the CDR3: TGCGCCAGCAGCCTAAAGTCTAGCGGGACGGCCTTCACAGATACGCAGTATTTT.

V and J are TRBV6-1 and TRBJ2-7; a weak D match, TRBD2 (5 bases). The germline V gene has CDR1 MNHNS and CDR2 SASEGT. This CDR3 region has 17 residues. Trimming pared 5 bases from V and 7 bases from J, leaving 27 bases between. Here the CDR3 DNA reads TGTGCCAGCAGTCTTACGGGGTTCGGCAACCCCTACAATGAGCAGTACTTC. This gives the protein CASSLTGFGNPYNEQYF.

This clonotype showed up just a few times. The chain is built from TRBV10-3 and TRBJ2-7; 7 nucleotides agree with TRBD2. Germline V gives CDR1 ENHRY, CDR2 SYGVKD. V was pared by 10 bases and J by 7 bases, with 19 bases of the junction left unmatched. The CDR3 totals 15 residues. The CDR3 loop is CATSFRERGYNEQYF. The CDR3 DNA follows: TGTGCCACATCCTTCAGGGAGCGGGGCTACAATGAGCAGTACTTC.

The table lists this clonotype with a few counts. The chain links TRBV20-1 to TRBJ2-7; tentatively, D is TRBD1 or TRBD2 (5 bases each). Looked up from germline, CDR1 is DFQATT and CDR2 is SNEGSKA (reference sequence). The germline V and J ends were trimmed by 3 bases and 8 bases, with 26 bases remaining between them. This CDR3 region has 16 residues. CDR3 coding DNA: TGCAGTGCTAGCTCCGAGGGGAAACGTAGTCGCGGACAGCAGTACTTC. Translation: CSASSEGKRSRGQQYF.

The J gene is TRBJ1-2, the V gene TRBV5-1; TRBD1 aligns across 8 bases. The V gene end was trimmed by 1 base and the J gene end by 6 bases; junction bases not matched to a gene: 14. The CDR3 runs to 17 residues. The germline V gene encodes CDR1 SGHRS and CDR2 YFSETQ. In nucleotides, the CDR3 is TGCGCCAGCAGCTTGTCGCAGGGGGCGAACATAGTGAATGGCTACACCTTC. Translated, it gives CASSLSQGANIVNGYTF.

This clonotype was observed a handful of times. This chain's CDR3 is CASRGQGNFNYGYTF. CDR3 sequence (DNA): TGTGCCAGCAGAGGACAGGGGAATTTTAACTATGGCTACACCTTC. The chain recombines TRBV6-6 with TRBJ1-2; the match to TRBD1 covers 9 bases. The CDR3 contains 15 residues. Per the germline V gene, CDR1 is MNHNY and CDR2 is SVGAGI (reference sequence). With 6 bases clipped from V and 1 base from J, the junction kept 6 bases outside the gene matches.

A few counts support this clonotype. The chain links TRBV5-1 to TRBJ2-3, with 11 positions matching TRBD2. The CDR3 spans 16 residues. V gave up 2 bases and J gave up 3 bases; unmatched junction bases: 5. CDR1 and CDR2 from the germline V gene are SGHRS and YFSETQ. The CDR3 region has the DNA TGCGCCAGCAGCTTACTGACTAGCGGGGCGACAGATACGCAGTATTTT. Its protein product is CASSLLTSGATDTQYF.

This chain joins TRBV12-3 or TRBV12-4 and TRBJ2-7; 8 positions match TRBD1. The CDR3 extends over 14 amino acids. With V trimmed by 4 bases and J by 6 bases, 8 bases remained unmatched. CDR3 sequence: CASSWTGLRCEQYF. The CDR3 region has the DNA TGTGCCAGCAGTTGGACAGGGCTACGCTGCGAGCAGTACTTC.

The chain uses TRBV5-1 and TRBJ1-3; 9 bases map to TRBD1. The CDR3 sequence is 16 residues long. Germline trimming cut 3 bases from V and 4 bases from J; bases unmatched to any gene: 8. Germline values: CDR1 SGHRS, CDR2 YFSETQ. The CDR3 sequence is CASSSTGTGNGNTIYF. CDR3 nucleotide sequence: TGCGCCAGCAGCTCTACCGGGACAGGGAACGGAAACACCATATATTTT.

The chain has TRBV3-1 and TRBJ1-1; D gene ambiguous. The CDR3 loop spans 14 amino acids. Trimming pared 3 bases from V and 3 bases from J, leaving 11 bases between. The germline V gene has CDR1 LGHDT and CDR2 YNNKEL (reference sequence). Here the CDR3 reads CASSHVSLDTEAFF. The CDR3 bases are TGTGCCAGCAGCCACGTTAGTCTGGACACTGAAGCTTTCTTT. Based on the CDR3 plus reference TRBV3-1 and TRBJ1-1, the full variable domain is DTAVSQTPKYLVTQMGNDKSIKCEQNLGHDTMYWYKQDSKKFLKIMFSYNNKELIINETVPNRFSPKSPDKAHLNLHINSLELGDSAVYFCASSHVSLDTEAFFGQGTRLTVV.

In its sample, this clonotype was seen a few times. This sequence joins TRBV20-1 and TRBJ1-2, with 8 nucleotides matching TRBD1. J lost 2 bases, V lost 2 bases, and 7 bases had no gene match. The CDR3 runs 15 residues. The germline gives CDR1 DFQATT, CDR2 SNEGSKA (reference sequence). In nucleotides, the CDR3 is TGCAGTGCTAGAACAAGACAGGGGAACAACTATGGCTACACCTTC. It translates to CSARTRQGNNYGYTF.

This clonotype was counted only a few times. This rearrangement joins TRBV7-2 to TRBJ1-1; the D gene is possibly TRBD1 (5 bases). The CDR3 extends over 13 amino acids. Germline assignment: CDR1 SGHTA and CDR2 FQGNSA. The ends were cut back, 4 bases at V and 1 base at J, with 7 bases in the middle. In DNA form, the CDR3 reads TGTGCCAGCAGCTGGGACGGGAACACTGAAGCTTTCTTT. This encodes CASSWDGNTEAFF. Based on the CDR3 plus reference TRBV7-2 and TRBJ1-1, the full variable domain is GAGVSQSPSNKVTEKGKDVELRCDPISGHTALYWYRQSLGQGLEFLIYFQGNSAPDKSGLPSDRFSAERTGGSVSTLTIQRTQQEDSAVYLCASSWDGNTEAFFGQGTRLTVV.

V usage is TRBV25-1 and J usage is TRBJ2-5; 10 bases map to TRBD1. Trimming removed 8 bases from V and 11 bases from J; junction bases left unmatched: 17. The CDR3 loop spans 15 amino acids. Germline CDR1 is MGHDK and CDR2 is SYGVNS. CDR3 in amino acids: CASGRDRGVNNEQYF. The CDR3 DNA reads as TGTGCCAGCGGCAGGGACAGGGGAGTTAACAATGAGCAGTACTTC.

The table lists this clonotype with many counts. The chain is built from TRBV7-2 and TRBJ2-5; D unclear. This CDR3 has 11 amino acids. The germline gives CDR1 SGHTA, CDR2 FQGNSA. The V and J ends lost 2 bases and 9 bases respectively, with 7 bases between them. The CDR3 nucleotides read TGTGCCAGCAGCTTAATAGGGTCCCAGTACTTC. It translates to CASSLIGSQYF.

This sequence joins TRBV15 and TRBJ1-1, with 10 bases fitting TRBD1. From germline, CDR1 is LNHNV and CDR2 YYDKDF (reference sequence). The CDR3 runs 18 residues. The V segment lost 0 bases and the J segment 6 bases; nucleotides outside the gene matches: 13. CDR3 protein: CATSRDYDPGTGDAEAFF. CDR3 in DNA: TGTGCCACCAGCAGAGATTATGATCCTGGGACAGGGGACGCTGAAGCTTTCTTT.

As concerns this clonotype: A read error is possible here, since a much larger clone lies one base away. This chain joins TRBV27 and TRBJ2-2, with 10 bases fitting TRBD2. Trimming removed 2 bases from V and 4 bases from J; junction bases left unmatched: 10. CDR1 and CDR2 (germline): MNHEY, SMNVEV (reference sequence). CDR3 length: 18 residues. As DNA, the CDR3 is TGTGCCAGCAGTTTAAGCGGTAGCGGGGGGTTCAGCACCGGGGAGCTGTTTTTT. Amino acids: CASSLSGSGGFSTGELFF.

This clonotype was counted only a few times. The CDR3 sequence is CASSPRQNTGELFF. CDR3 DNA sequence: TGTGCCAGCAGCCCCCGACAGAACACCGGGGAGCTGTTTTTT. The chain combines TRBV3-1 with TRBJ2-2; D remains unclear. The germline V gene encodes CDR1 LGHDT and CDR2 YNNKEL (reference sequence). There are 14 residues in the CDR3. Trimming cost V 4 bases and J 1 base, with 7 bases left between them.

This clonotype was observed a few times. Germline and junction disagree at one end, which may indicate a read error. The chain recombines TRBV6-1 with TRBJ2-5; no clear D. Per the germline V gene, CDR1 is MNHNS and CDR2 is SASEGT. This CDR3 comprises 16 residues. The CDR3 spells CDSSEKWRWDQETQYF. CDR3 in DNA: TGTGACAGCAGTGAAAAGTGGCGTTGGGACCAAGAGACCCAGTACTTC.

This clonotype was counted only a few times. The chain recombines TRBV27 with TRBJ2-1; D is ambiguous. The V end was cut by 3 bases, the J end by 0 bases, with 9 bases between. Germline V CDR1 and CDR2: MNHEY, SMNVEV (reference sequence). The CDR3 sequence is 15 residues long. The CDR3 region has the DNA TGTGCCAGCAGTTTTCGGAGCGACTCCTACAATGAGCAGTTCTTC. Translation: CASSFRSDSYNEQFF.

This clonotype was observed a handful of times. This rearrangement joins TRBV20-1 to TRBJ1-5; 7 bases are shared with TRBD1. The trim removed 3 bases at V and 0 bases at J, leaving 11 bases unmatched. CDR1 is DFQATT, CDR2 SNEGSKA, per germline (reference sequence). The CDR3 length is 17 residues. The CDR3 protein is CSARATGITNSNQPQHF. The CDR3 coding sequence is TGCAGTGCTAGGGCGACAGGGATCACAAATAGCAATCAGCCCCAGCATTTT.

In its sample, this clonotype was seen many times. This chain joins TRBV7-9 and TRBJ2-3; TRBD2 aligns across 9 bases. The J segment lost 5 bases and the V segment lost 5 bases, leaving 5 bases of the junction unmatched. The CDR3 sequence is 14 residues long. CDR1 and CDR2 from the germline V gene are SEHNR and FQNEAQ (reference sequence). The CDR3 region is CASSHRLAEDTQYF. In DNA form, the CDR3 reads TGTGCCAGCAGCCATCGACTAGCGGAAGATACGCAGTATTTT.

The chain recombines TRBV6-5 with TRBJ1-1; perhaps TRBD1 as D (5 bases). Trimming removed 6 bases at V and 0 bases at J, with 14 bases between. CDR1 MNHEY and CDR2 SVGAGI come from the germline V gene. This CDR3 contains 15 residues. In DNA form, the CDR3 reads TGTGCCAGCAGCACAAGAGGGGAAATGAACACTGAAGCTTTCTTT. Translating gives CASSTRGEMNTEAFF.

Only a few counts were recorded for this clonotype. This rearrangement joins TRBV12-3 or TRBV12-4 to TRBJ1-1; D unclear. The CDR3 totals 13 residues. Trimming left V 10 bases short and J 1 base short, with 13 bases between. The CDR3: CATDGRENTEAFF. The CDR3 DNA sequence: TGTGCCACAGACGGCCGGGAGAACACTGAAGCTTTCTTT.

The chain recombines TRBV7-2 with TRBJ2-7; D is perhaps TRBD1 (5 bases). In germline, CDR1 is SGHTA, CDR2 FQGNSA. The CDR3 runs to 14 residues. The V end was cut by 3 bases, the J end by 1 base, with 10 bases between. CDR3 coding DNA: TGTGCCAGCAGCTTCGAGACAGCTTCCTACGAGCAGTACTTC. As protein: CASSFETASYEQYF.